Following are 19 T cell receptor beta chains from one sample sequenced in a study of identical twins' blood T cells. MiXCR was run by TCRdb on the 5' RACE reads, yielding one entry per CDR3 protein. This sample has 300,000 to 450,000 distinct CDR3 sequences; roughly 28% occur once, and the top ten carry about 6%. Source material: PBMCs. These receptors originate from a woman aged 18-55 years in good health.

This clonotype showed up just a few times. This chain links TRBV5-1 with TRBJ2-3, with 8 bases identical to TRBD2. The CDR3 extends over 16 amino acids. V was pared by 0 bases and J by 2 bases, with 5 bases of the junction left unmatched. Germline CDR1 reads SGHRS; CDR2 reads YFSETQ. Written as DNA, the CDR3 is TGCGCCAGCAGCTTGGCAATAGCGGGGACCACAGATACGCAGTATTTT. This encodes CASSLAIAGTTDTQYF.

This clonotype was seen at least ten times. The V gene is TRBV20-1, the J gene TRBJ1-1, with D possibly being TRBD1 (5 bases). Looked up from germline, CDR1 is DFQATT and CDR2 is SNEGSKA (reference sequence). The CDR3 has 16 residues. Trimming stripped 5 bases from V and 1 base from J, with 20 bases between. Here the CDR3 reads CSAPTGGVNTNTEAFF. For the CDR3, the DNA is TGCAGTGCTCCGACCGGAGGGGTTAACACGAACACTGAAGCTTTCTTT.

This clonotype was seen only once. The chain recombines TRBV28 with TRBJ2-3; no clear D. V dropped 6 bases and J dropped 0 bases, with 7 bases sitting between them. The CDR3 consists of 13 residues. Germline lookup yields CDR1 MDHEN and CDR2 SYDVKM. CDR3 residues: CASRAGSTDTQYF. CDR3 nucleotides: TGTGCCAGCAGAGCCGGCAGCACAGATACGCAGTATTTT.

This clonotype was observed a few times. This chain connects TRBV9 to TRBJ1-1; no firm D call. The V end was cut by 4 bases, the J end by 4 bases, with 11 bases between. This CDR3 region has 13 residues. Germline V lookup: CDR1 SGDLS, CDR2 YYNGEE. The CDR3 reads CASSPDGITEAFF. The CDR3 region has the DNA TGTGCCAGCAGCCCAGACGGCATCACTGAAGCTTTCTTT.

CDR3 bases: TGTGCCAGTGGGAGTACTGGCTACACCTTC. As protein: CASGSTGYTF. The chain is built from TRBV5-8 and TRBJ1-2, with D unclear. Germline values: CDR1 SGHTS, CDR2 YDEGEE. The CDR3 extends over 10 amino acids. Trimming took off 8 bases at V and 7 bases at J, with 9 bases between the two ends.

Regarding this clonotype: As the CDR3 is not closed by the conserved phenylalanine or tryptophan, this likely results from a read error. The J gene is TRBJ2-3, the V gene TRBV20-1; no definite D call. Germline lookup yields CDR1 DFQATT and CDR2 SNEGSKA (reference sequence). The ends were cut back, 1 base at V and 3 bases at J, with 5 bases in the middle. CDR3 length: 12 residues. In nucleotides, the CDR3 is TGCAGTGCTAGAGTACTTACAGATACGCAGTATTAT. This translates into CSARVLTDTQYY.

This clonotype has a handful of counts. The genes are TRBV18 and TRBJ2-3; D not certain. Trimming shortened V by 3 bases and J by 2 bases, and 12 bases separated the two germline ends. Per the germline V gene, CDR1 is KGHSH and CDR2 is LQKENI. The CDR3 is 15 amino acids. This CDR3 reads CASSPQDGYTDTQYF. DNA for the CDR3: TGTGCCAGCTCACCCCAGGACGGGTACACAGATACGCAGTATTTT. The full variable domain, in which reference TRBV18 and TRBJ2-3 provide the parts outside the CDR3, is NAGVMQNPRHLVRRRGQEARLRCSPMKGHSHVYWYRQLPEEGLKFMVYLQKENIIDESGMPKERFSAEFPKEGPSILRIQQVVRGDSAAYFCASSPQDGYTDTQYFGPGTRLTVL.

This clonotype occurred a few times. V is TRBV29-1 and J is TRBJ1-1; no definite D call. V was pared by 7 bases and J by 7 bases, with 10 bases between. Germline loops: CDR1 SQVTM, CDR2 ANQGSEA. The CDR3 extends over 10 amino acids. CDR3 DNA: TGCAGCGCTGTAGGCAATGAAGCTTTCTTT. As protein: CSAVGNEAFF.

This chain's CDR3 is CASSPSWGPTDTQYF. CDR3 nucleotide sequence: TGTGCCAGCAGCCCCTCTTGGGGCCCAACAGATACGCAGTATTTT. This chain joins TRBV3-1 and TRBJ2-3, with D tentatively TRBD1 (5 bases). V shed 4 bases and J shed 3 bases, with 14 bases lying between them. The germline CDR1 and CDR2 sequences are LGHDT and YNNKEL (reference sequence). The CDR3 sequence is 15 residues long.

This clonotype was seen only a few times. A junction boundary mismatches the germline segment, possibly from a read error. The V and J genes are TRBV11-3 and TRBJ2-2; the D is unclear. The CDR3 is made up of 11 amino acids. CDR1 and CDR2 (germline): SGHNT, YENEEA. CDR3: CASTLYEELFF. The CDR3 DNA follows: TGTGCCAGCACCTTATATGAGGAGCTGTTTTTT.

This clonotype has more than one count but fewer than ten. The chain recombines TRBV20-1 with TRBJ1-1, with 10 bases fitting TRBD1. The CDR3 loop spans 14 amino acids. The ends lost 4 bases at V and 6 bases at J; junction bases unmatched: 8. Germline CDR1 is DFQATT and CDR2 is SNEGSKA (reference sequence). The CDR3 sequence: CSAKTGTGDAEAFF. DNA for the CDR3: TGCAGTGCTAAAACCGGGACAGGGGATGCTGAAGCTTTCTTT.

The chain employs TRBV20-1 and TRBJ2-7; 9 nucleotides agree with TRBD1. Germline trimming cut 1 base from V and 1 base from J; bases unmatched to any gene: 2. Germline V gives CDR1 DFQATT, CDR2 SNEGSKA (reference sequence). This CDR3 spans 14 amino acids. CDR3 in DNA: TGCAGTGCTAGAGTCGGGACAGGGTCCTACGAGCAGTACTTC. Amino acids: CSARVGTGSYEQYF.

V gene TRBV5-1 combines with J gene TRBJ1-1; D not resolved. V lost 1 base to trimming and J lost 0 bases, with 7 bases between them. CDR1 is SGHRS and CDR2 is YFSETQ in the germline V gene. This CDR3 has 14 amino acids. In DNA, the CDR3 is TGCGCCAGCAGCTTGTGGGCCCTGAACACTGAAGCTTTCTTT. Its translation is CASSLWALNTEAFF.

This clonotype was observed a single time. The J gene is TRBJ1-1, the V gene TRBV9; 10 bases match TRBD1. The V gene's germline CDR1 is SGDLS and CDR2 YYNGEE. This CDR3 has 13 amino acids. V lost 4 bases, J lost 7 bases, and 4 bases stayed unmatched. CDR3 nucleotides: TGTGCCAGCAGCTCGACAGGGGGCAATGAAGCTTTCTTT. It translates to CASSSTGGNEAFF.

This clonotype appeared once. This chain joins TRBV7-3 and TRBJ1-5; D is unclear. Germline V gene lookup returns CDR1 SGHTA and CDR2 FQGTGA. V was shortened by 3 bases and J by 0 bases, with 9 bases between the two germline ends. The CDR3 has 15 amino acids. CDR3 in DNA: TGTGCCAGCAGCTTTAAGAAGACTAGCAATCAGCCCCAGCATTTT. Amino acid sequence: CASSFKKTSNQPQHF. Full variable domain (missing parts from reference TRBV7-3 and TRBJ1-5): GAGVSQTPSNKVTEKGKYVELRCDPISGHTALYWYRQSLGQGPEFLIYFQGTGAADDSGLPNDRFFAVRPEGSVSTLKIQRTERGDSAVYLCASSFKKTSNQPQHFGDGTRLSIL.

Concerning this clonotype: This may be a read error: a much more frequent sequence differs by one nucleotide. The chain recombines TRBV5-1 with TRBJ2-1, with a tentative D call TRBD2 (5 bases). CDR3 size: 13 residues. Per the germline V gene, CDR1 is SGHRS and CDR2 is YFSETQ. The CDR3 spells CTSSRGPGFEQFF. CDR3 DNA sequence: TGCACCAGCAGCCGCGGCCCGGGGTTTGAGCAGTTCTTC.

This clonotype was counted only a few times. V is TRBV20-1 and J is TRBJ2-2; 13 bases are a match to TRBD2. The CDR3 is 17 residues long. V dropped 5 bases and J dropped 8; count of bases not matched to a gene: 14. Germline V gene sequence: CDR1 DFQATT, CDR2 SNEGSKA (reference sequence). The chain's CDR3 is CSAFSPGTSGVPGELFF. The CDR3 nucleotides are TGCAGTGCTTTCAGCCCCGGGACTAGCGGGGTACCGGGGGAGCTGTTTTTT.

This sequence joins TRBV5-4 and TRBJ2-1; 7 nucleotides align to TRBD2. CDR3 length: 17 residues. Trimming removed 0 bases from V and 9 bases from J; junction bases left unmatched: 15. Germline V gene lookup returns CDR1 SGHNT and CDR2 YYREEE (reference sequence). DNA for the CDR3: TGTGCCAGCAGCTTGGATTCGACTAGCACCCTTGCCGGTGAGCAGTTCTTC. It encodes CASSLDSTSTLAGEQFF.

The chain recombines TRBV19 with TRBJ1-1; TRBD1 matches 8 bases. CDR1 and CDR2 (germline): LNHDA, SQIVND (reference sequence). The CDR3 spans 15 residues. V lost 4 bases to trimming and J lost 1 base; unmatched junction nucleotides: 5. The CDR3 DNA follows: TGTGCCAGTAGTAATCTCGGGACAGGGAACACTGAAGCTTTCTTT. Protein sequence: CASSNLGTGNTEAFF.